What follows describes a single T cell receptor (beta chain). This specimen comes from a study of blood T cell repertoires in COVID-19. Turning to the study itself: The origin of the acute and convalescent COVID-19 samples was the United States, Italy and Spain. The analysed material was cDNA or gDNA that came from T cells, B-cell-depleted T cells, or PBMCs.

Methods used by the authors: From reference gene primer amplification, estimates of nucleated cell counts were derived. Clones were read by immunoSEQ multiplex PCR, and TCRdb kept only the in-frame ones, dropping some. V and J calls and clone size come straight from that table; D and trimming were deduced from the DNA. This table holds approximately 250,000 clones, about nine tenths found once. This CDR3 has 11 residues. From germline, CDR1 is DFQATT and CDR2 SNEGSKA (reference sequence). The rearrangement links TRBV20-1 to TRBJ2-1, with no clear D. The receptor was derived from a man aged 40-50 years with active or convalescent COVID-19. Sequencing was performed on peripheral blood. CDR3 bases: TGCAGCCTCGATTACTTAAATGAGCAGTTCTTC. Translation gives CSLDYLNEQFF.